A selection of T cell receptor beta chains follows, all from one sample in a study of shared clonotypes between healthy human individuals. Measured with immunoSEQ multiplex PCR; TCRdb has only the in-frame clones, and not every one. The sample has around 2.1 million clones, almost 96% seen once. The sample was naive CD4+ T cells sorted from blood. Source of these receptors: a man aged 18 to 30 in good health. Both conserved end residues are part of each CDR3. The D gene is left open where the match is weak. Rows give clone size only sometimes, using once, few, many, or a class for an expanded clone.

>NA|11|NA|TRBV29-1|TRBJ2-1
CSVDLEREQFF
TGCAGCGTTGACCTCGAACGTGAGCAGTTCTTC
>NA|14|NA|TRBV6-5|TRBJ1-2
CASSLMGESYGYTF
TGTGCCAGCAGCTTGATGGGGGAAAGCTATGGCTACACCTTC
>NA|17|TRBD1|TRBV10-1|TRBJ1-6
CASSESGIDRDNSPLHF
TGCGCCAGCAGTGAGTCGGGGATCGACAGGGATAATTCACCCCTCCACTTT
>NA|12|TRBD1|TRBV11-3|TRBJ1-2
CASSSGGNGYTF
TGTGCCAGCAGCTCAGGGGGGAATGGCTACACCTTC
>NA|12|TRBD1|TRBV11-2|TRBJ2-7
CASSPQGDEQYF
TGTGCCAGCAGCCCCCAGGGGGACGAGCAGTACTTC
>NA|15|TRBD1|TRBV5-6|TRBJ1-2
CASSSGTGFGYGYTF
TGTGCCAGCAGCTCCGGGACAGGGTTTGGCTATGGCTACACCTTC
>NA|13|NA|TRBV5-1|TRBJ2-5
CASSLVPQETQYF
TGCGCCAGCAGCTTGGTCCCACAAGAGACCCAGTACTTC
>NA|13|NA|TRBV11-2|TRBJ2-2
CASRPDTTGELFF
TGTGCCAGCAGACCAGACACCACCGGGGAGCTGTTTTTT
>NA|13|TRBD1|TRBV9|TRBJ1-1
CASSSGSRTGAFF
TGTGCCAGCAGCTCAGGCTCAAGGACAGGAGCTTTCTTT
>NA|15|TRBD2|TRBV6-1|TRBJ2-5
CASSAGLAGAGAQYF
TGTGCCAGCAGCGCCGGACTAGCGGGGGCCGGGGCCCAGTACTTC
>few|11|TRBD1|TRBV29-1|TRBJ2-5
CSGTGAETQYF
TGCAGCGGGACAGGGGCCGAGACCCAGTACTTC
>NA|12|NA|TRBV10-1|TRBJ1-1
CASSDPGKEAFF
TGCGCCAGCAGTGATCCAGGCAAGGAAGCTTTCTTT
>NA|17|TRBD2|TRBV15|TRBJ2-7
CATSRGVASGPPYEQYF
TGTGCCACCAGCAGAGGGGTTGCTAGCGGACCGCCCTACGAGCAGTACTTC
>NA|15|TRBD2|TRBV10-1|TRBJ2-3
CASSFGLAGRDTQYF
TGCGCCAGCAGCTTCGGACTAGCGGGGAGGGATACGCAGTATTTT
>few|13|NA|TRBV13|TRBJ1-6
CASSSLYNSPLHF
TGTGCCAGCAGCTCTCTTTATAATTCACCCCTCCACTTT
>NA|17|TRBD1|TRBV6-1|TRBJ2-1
CASSGQGAFSSYNEQFF
TGTGCCAGCAGTGGGCAGGGGGCCTTTAGCTCCTACAATGAGCAGTTCTTC
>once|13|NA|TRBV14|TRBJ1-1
CASSQMESTEAFF
TGTGCCAGCAGCCAAATGGAAAGCACTGAAGCTTTCTTT
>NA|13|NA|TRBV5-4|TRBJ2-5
CASSPGHQETQYF
TGTGCCAGCAGCCCGGGACATCAAGAGACCCAGTACTTC
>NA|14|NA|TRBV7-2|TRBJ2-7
CASSRDTDSYEQYF
TGTGCCAGCAGCCGAGACACTGACTCCTACGAGCAGTACTTC
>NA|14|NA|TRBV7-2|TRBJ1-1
CASSFGTPNTEAFF
TGTGCCAGCAGCTTCGGGACCCCGAACACTGAAGCTTTCTTT
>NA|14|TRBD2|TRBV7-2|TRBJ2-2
CATLAGTNTGELFF
TGTGCCACGCTAGCGGGAACGAACACCGGGGAGCTGTTTTTT
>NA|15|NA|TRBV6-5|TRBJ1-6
CASTEGPGYNSPLHF
TGTGCCAGCACCGAAGGGCCAGGGTATAATTCACCCCTCCACTTT
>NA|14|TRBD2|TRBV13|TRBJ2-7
CASSSRTSSYEQYF
TGTGCCAGCAGCTCTCGGACTAGCTCCTACGAGCAGTACTTC
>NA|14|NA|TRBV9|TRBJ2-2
CASKGTANTGGLFF
TGTGCCAGCAAAGGGACAGCGAACACCGGGGGGCTGTTTTTT
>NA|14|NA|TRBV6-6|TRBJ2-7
CASSSLTSLYEQYF
TGTGCCAGCAGTAGTCTAACCTCACTCTACGAGCAGTACTTC
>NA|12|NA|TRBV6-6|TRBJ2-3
CASSRRTDTQYF
TGTGCCAGCAGTCGAAGGACAGATACGCAGTATTTT
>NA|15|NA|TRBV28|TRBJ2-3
CASSGGLPSTDTQYF
TGTGCCAGCTCAGGCGGTCTTCCTAGCACAGATACGCAGTATTTT
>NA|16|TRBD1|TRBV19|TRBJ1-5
CASSIIGTGSNQPQHF
TGTGCCAGTAGTATAATCGGGACAGGAAGCAATCAGCCCCAGCATTTT
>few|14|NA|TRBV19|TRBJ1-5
CASSIDGSNQPQHF
TGTGCCAGTAGTATAGATGGCAGCAATCAGCCCCAGCATTTT
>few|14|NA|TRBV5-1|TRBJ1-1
CASSLPGTNTEAFF
TGCGCCAGCAGCTTGCCCGGAACGAACACTGAAGCTTTCTTT
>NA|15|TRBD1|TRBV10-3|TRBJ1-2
CAISGQGLLNYGYTF
TGTGCCATCAGTGGACAGGGCCTTCTTAACTATGGCTACACCTTC
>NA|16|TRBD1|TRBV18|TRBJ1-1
CASSPLHRGRNTEAFF
TGTGCCAGCTCACCGCTTCACAGGGGTAGGAACACTGAAGCTTTCTTT
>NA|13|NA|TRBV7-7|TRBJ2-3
CASSQDGTDTQYF
TGTGCTAGCAGCCAGGACGGGACAGATACGCAGTATTTT
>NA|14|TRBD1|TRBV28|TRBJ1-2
CASRWTGGADGYTF
TGTGCCAGCAGATGGACAGGGGGCGCGGATGGCTACACCTTC
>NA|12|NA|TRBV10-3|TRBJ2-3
CAISGVSDTQYF
TGTGCCATCAGCGGGGTCTCAGATACGCAGTATTTT
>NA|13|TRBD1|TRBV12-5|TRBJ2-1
CASGGQGNNEQFF
TGTGCTAGTGGGGGACAGGGCAACAATGAGCAGTTCTTC
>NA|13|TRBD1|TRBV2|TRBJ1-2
CASIPRTGYGYTF
TGTGCCAGCATACCACGGACAGGCTATGGCTACACCTTC
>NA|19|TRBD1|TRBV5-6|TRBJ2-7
CASSSTGTGPQHSSYEQYF
TGTGCCAGCAGCTCAACCGGGACAGGGCCTCAACATAGCTCCTACGAGCAGTACTTC
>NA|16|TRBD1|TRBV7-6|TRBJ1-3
CASSLGTGGTGNTIYF
TGTGCCAGCAGCTTAGGGACAGGTGGGACTGGAAACACCATATATTTT
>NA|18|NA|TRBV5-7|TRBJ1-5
CASSLPHIGTWSNQPQHF
TGTGCCAGCAGCTTGCCTCATATAGGTACCTGGAGCAATCAGCCCCAGCATTTT
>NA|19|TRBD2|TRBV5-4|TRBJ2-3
CASSLDYSGRPESTDTQYF
TGTGCCAGCAGCTTAGATTATAGCGGGAGGCCCGAAAGCACAGATACGCAGTATTTT
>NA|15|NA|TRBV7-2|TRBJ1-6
CASSPIGGLSSPLHF
TGTGCCAGCAGCCCGATAGGGGGGCTTTCCTCACCCCTCCACTTT
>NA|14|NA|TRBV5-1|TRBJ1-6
CASSLDGLNSPLHF
TGCGCCAGCAGCTTGGACGGCCTGAATTCACCCCTCCACTTT
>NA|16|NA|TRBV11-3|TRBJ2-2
CASSRMGGASSGELFF
TGTGCCAGCAGCCGCATGGGGGGCGCGTCTTCCGGGGAGCTGTTTTTT
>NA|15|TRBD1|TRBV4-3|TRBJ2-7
CASSQLATGQGEQYF
TGCGCCAGCAGCCAACTTGCGACAGGGCAGGGCGAGCAGTACTTC
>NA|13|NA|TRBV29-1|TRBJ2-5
CSVWTALGETQYF
TGCAGCGTATGGACAGCCCTGGGGGAGACCCAGTACTTC
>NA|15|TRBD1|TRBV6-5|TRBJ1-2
CASSTDRGSVYGYTF
TGTGCCAGCAGCACCGACAGGGGGTCGGTCTATGGCTACACCTTC
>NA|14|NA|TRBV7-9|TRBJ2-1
CASSLGLTSNEQFF
TGTGCCAGCAGCTTAGGTTTGACTAGCAATGAGCAGTTCTTC
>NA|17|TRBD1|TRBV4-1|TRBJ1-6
CASSQDRGTGRHSPLHF
TGCGCCAGCAGCCAAGATAGGGGGACAGGGAGGCATTCACCCCTCCACTTT
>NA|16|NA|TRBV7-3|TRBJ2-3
CASSPGAGRSTDTQYF
TGTGCCAGCAGCCCGGGGGCGGGGCGTAGCACAGATACGCAGTATTTT
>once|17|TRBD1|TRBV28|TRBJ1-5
CASSSAGEGQGNQPQHF
TGTGCCAGCAGTTCTGCCGGGGAGGGACAGGGTAATCAGCCCCAGCATTTT
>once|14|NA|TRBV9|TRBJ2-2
CASSSLSNTGELFF
TGTGCCAGCAGCAGCCTATCGAACACCGGGGAGCTGTTTTTT
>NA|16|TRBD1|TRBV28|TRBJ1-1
CASSYPRTGLNTEAFF
TGTGCCAGCAGTTACCCCAGGACAGGGTTGAACACTGAAGCTTTCTTT
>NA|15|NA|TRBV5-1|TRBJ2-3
CASSPTSGGTDTQYF
TGCGCCAGCAGCCCGACTAGTGGGGGGACAGATACGCAGTATTTT
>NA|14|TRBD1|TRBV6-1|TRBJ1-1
CASSEGTANTEAFF
TGTGCCAGCAGTGAGGGGACAGCGAACACTGAAGCTTTCTTT
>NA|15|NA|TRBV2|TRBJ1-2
CASSERGAGNYGYTF
TGTGCCAGCAGTGAAAGGGGGGCCGGAAACTATGGCTACACCTTC
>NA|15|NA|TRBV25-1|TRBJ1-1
CASSDRGVAGTEAFF
TGTGCCAGCAGTGATCGGGGGGTGGCGGGCACTGAAGCTTTCTTT
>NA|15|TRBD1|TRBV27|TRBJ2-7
CASSLSGTGWGGQYF
TGTGCCAGCAGTTTATCGGGGACAGGTTGGGGCGGGCAGTACTTC